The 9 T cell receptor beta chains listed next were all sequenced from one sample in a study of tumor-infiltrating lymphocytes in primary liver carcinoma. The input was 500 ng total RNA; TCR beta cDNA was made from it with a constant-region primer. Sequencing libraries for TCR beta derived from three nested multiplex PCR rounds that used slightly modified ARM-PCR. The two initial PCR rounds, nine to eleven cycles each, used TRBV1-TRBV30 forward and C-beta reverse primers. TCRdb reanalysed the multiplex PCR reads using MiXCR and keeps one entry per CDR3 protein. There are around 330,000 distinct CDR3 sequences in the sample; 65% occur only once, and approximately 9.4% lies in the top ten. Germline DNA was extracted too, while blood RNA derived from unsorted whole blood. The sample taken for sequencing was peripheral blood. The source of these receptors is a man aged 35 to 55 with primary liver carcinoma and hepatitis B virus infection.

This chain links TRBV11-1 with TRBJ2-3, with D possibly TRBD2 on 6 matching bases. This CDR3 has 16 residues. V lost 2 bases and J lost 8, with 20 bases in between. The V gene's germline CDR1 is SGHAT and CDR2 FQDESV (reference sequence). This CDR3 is CASSLLSGRRAGTQYF. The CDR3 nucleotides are TGTGCCAGCAGCTTACTAAGCGGAAGGAGGGCAGGTACGCAGTATTTT.

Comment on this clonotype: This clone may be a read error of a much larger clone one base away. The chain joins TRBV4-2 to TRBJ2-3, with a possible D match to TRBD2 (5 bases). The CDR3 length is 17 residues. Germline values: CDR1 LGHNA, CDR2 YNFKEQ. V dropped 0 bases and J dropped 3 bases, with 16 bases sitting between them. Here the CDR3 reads CASSQDREGRLTDTQYF. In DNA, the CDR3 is TGTGCCAGCAGCCAAGATCGTGAGGGAAGGCTAACAGATACGCAGTATTTT.

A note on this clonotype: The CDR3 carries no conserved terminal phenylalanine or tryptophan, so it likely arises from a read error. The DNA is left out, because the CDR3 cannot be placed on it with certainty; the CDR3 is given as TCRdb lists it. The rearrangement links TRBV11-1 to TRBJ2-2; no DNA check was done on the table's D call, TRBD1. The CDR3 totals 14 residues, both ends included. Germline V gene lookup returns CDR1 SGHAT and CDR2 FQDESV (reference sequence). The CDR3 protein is CASSLGRGTGELFY.

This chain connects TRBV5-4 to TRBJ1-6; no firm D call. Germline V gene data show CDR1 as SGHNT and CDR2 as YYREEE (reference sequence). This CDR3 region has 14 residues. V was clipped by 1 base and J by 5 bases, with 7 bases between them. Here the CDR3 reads CASSLQQNNSPLHF. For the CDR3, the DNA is TGTGCCAGCAGCTTGCAACAGAATAATTCACCCCTCCACTTT.

The CDR3 nucleotides are TGTGCCAGTGGACAATCGGGACAGGCTTCCCCTCATGAAAAACTGTTTTTT. Its translation: CASGQSGQASPHEKLFF. The chain uses TRBV28 and TRBJ1-4; 8 bases are shared with TRBD1. Germline V CDR1 and CDR2: MDHEN, SYDVKM. This CDR3 has 17 residues. J was trimmed by 6 bases and V by 9 bases; bases with no gene match: 18.

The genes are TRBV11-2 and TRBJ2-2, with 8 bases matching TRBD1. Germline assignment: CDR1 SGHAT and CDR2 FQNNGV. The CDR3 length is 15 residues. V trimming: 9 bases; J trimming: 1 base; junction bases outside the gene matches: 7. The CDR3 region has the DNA TGTGCCAGGAGTCTCGGGACAGGGAACACCGGGGAGCTGTTTTTT. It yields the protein CARSLGTGNTGELFF.

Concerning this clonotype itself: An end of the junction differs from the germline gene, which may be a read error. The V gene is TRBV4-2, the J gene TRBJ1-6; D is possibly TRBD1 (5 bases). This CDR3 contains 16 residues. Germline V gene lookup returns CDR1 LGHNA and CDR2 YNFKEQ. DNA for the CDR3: TGTGCCAGCAGCCAAGAGGGGACGGCTCATAATTCAACCCTCCACTTT. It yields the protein CASSQEGTAHNSTLHF.

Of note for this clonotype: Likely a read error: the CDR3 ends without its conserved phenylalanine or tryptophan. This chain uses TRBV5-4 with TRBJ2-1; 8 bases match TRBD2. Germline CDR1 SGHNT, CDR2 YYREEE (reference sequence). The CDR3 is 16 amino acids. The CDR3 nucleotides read TGTGCCAGCAGCTCCCGGGGGGGGAGGGCTAACAATGTGCAGTTCTAC. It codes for CASSSRGGRANNVQFY.

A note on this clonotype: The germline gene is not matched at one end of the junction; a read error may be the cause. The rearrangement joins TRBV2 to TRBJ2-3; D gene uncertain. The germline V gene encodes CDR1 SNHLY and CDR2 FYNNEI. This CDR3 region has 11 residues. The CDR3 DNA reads TGTGCCAGCAGTCCGCCAGATACGCGGTATTTT. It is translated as CASSPPDTRYF.